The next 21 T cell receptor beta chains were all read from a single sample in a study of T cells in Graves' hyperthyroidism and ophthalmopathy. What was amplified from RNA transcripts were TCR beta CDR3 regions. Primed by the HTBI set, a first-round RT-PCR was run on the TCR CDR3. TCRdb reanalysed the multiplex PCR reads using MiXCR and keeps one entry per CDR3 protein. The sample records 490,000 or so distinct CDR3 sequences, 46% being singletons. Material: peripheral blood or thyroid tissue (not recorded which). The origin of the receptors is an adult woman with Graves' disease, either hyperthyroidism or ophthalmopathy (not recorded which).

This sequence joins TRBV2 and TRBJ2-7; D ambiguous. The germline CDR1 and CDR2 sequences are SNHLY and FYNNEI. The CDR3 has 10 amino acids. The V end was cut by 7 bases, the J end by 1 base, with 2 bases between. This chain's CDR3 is CASTSYEQYF. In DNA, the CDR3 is TGTGCCAGCACATCCTACGAGCAGTACTTC. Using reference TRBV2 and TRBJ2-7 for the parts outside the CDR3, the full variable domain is EPEVTQTPSHQVTQMGQEVILRCVPISNHLYFYWYRQILGQKVEFLVSFYNNEISEKSEIFDDQFSVERPDGSNFTLKIRSTKLEDSAMYFCASTSYEQYFGPGTRLTVT.

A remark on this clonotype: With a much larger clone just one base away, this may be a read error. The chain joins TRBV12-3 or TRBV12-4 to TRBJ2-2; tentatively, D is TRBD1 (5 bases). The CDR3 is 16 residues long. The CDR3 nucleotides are TGTGTCAGCAGTTTATCGGTGACAGCTAACACCGGGGAGCTGTTTTTT. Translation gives CVSSLSVTANTGELFF.

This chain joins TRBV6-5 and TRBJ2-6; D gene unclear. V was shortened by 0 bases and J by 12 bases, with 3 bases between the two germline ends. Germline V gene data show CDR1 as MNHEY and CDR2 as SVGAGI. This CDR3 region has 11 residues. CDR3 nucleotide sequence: TGTGCCAGCAGTTACTCGAGCGTCCTGACTTTC. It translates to CASSYSSVLTF.

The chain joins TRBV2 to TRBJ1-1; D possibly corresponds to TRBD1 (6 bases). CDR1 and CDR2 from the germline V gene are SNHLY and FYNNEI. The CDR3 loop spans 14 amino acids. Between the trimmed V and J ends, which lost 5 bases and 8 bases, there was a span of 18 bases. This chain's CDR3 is CASSLGGGRREAFF. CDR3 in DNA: TGTGCCAGCAGTTTGGGGGGGGGGCGTCGGGAAGCTTTCTTT.

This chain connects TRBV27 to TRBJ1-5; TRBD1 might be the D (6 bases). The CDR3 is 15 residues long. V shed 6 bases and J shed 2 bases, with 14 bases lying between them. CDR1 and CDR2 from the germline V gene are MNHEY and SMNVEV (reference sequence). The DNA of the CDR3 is TGTGCCAGCAGCGTCGACAGGTCCCGCAATCAGCCCCAGCATTTT. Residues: CASSVDRSRNQPQHF.

CDR3 region: CASSLNGPNSPLHF. The CDR3 nucleotides are TGTGCCAGCAGTTTAAATGGTCCGAATTCACCCCTCCACTTT. The chain employs TRBV12-3 or TRBV12-4 and TRBJ1-6; no clear D gene. This CDR3 has 14 residues. V lost 2 bases and J 7 bases, leaving 9 bases between the germline ends.

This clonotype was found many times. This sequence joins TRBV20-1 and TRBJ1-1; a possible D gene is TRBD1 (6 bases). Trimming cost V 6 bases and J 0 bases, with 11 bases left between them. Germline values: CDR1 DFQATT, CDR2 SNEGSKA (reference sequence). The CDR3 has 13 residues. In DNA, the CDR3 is TGCAGTGCCCCGGACAGATTGAACACTGAAGCTTTCTTT. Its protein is CSAPDRLNTEAFF.

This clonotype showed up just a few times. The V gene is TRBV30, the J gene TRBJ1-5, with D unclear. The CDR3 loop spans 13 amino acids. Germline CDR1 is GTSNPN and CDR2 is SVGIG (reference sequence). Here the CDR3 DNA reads TGTGCTTCAGCACCTCCCCTGGGGCAGCCCCAGCATTTT. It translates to CASAPPLGQPQHF. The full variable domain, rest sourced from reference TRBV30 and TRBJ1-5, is SQTIHQWPATLVQPVGSPLSLECTVEGTSNPNLYWYRQAAGRGLQLLFYSVGIGQISSEVPQNLSASRPQDRQFILSSKKLLLSDSGFYLCASAPPLGQPQHFGDGTRLSIL.

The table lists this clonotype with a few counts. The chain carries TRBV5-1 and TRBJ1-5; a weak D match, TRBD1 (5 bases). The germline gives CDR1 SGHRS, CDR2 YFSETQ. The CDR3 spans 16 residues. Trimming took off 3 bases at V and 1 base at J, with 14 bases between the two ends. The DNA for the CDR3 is TGCGCCAGCAGCTCTACGGGGCCGCAAAGCAATCAGCCCCAGCATTTT. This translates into CASSSTGPQSNQPQHF.

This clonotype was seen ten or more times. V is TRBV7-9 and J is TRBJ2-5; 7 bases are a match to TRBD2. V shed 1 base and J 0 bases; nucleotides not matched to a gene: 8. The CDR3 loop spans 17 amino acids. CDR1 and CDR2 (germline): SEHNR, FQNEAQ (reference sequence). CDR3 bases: TGTGCCAGCAGCTTAGGGACTAGTACCACCTACCAAGAGACCCAGTACTTC. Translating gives CASSLGTSTTYQETQYF.

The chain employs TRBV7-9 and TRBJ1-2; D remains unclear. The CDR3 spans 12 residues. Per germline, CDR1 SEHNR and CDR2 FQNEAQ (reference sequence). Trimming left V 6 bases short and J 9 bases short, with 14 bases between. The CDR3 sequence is CASSTGNLSYTF. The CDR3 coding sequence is TGTGCCAGCAGTACCGGGAACTTAAGCTACACCTTC.

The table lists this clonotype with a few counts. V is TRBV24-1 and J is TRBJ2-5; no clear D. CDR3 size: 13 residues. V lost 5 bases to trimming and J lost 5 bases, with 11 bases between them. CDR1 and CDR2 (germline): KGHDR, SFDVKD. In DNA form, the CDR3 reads TGTGCCACCAGTGCGCCCAGCAGGGAGACCCAGTACTTC. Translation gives CATSAPSRETQYF.

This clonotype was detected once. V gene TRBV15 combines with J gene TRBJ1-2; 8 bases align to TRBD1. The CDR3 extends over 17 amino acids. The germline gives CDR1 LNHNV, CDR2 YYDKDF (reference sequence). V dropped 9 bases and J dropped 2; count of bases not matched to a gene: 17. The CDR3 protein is CATSDSDQGAANYGYTF. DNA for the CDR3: TGTGCCACGAGCGACAGTGATCAGGGGGCGGCCAACTATGGCTACACCTTC.

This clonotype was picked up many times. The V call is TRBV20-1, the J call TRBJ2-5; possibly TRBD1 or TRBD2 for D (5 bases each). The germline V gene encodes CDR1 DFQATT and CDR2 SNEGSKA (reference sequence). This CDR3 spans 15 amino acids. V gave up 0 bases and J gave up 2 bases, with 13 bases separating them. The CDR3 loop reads CSARDVTAVQETQYF. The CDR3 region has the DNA TGCAGTGCTAGAGACGTGACAGCGGTACAAGAGACCCAGTACTTC.

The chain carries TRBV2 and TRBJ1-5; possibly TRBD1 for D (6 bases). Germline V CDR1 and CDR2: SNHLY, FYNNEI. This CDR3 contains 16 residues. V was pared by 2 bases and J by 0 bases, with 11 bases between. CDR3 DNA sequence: TGTGCCAGCAGTGAATGGGCAGGGGATAGCAATCAGCCCCAGCATTTT. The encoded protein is CASSEWAGDSNQPQHF.

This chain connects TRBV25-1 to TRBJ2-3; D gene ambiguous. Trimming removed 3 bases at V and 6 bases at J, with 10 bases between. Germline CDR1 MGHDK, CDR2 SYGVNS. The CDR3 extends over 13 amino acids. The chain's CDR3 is CASSERLSDTQYF. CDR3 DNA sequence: TGTGCCAGCAGTGAGAGACTGTCCGATACGCAGTATTTT. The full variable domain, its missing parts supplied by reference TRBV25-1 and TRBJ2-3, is EADIYQTPRYLVIGTGKKITLECSQTMGHDKMYWYQQDPGMELHLIHYSYGVNSTEKGDLSSESTVSRIRTEHFPLTLESARPSHTSQYLCASSERLSDTQYFGPGTRLTVL.

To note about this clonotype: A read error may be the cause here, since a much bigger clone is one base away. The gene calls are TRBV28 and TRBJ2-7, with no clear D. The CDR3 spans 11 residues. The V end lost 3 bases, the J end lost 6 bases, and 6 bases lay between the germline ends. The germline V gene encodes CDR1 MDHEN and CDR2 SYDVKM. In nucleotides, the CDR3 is TGTGCCAGCAGTTTTAGCCTCGAGCAGTACTTC. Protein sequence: CASSFSLEQYF.

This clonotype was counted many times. CDR3 in amino acids: CASSLGTAQSTNEKLFF. The CDR3 bases are TGCGCCAGCAGCTTGGGGACAGCACAGTCGACTAATGAAAAACTGTTTTTT. The chain employs TRBV5-1 and TRBJ1-4; perhaps TRBD1 as D (6 bases). The CDR3 length is 17 residues. V was shortened by 0 bases and J by 2 bases, with 14 bases between the two germline ends. The germline gives CDR1 SGHRS, CDR2 YFSETQ.

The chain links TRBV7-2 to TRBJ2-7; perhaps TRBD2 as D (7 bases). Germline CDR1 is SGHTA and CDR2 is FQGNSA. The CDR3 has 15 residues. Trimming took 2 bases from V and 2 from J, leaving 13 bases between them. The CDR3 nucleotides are TGTGCCAGCAGCTTACAGCGGGACACCACCTACGAGCAGTACTTC. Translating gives CASSLQRDTTYEQYF.

CDR3 protein: CASRTGSSGNTIYF. The CDR3 nucleotides read TGTGCCAGCCGTACCGGGAGCTCTGGAAACACCATATATTTT. The chain uses TRBV2 and TRBJ1-3; D uncertain. Looked up from germline, CDR1 is SNHLY and CDR2 is FYNNEI. Trimming removed 8 bases at V and 0 bases at J, with 11 bases between. The CDR3 contains 14 residues.

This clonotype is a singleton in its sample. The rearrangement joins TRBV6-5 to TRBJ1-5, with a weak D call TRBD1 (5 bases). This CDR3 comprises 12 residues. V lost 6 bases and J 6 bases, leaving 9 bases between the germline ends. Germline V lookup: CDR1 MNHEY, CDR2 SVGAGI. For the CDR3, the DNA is TGTGCCAGCAGAAACGGGGGTCAGCCCCAGCATTTT. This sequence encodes CASRNGGQPQHF.